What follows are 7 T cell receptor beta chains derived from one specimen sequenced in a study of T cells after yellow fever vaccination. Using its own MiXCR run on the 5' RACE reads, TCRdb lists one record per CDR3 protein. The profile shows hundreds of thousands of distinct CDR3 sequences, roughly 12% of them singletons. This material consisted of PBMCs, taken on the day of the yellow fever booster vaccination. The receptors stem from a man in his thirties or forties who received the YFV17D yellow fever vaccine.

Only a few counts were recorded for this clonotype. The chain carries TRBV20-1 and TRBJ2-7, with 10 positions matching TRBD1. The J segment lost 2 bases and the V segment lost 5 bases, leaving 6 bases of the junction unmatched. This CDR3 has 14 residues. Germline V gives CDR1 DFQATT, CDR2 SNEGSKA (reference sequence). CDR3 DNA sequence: TGCAGTGCTCACCGGGACAGGGGACCCTACGAGCAGTACTTC. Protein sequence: CSAHRDRGPYEQYF.

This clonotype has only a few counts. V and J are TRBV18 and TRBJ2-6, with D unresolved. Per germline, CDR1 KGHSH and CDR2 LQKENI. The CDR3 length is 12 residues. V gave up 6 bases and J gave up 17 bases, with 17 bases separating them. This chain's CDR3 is CASSNHVRNMTF. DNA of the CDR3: TGTGCCAGCTCTAACCACGTCCGGAACATGACTTTC.

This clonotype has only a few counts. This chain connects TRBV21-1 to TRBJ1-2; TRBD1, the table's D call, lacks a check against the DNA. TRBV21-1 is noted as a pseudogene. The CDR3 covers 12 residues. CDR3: CASTAGGNGYTF. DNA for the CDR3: TGTGCCAGTACTGCAGGGGGGAATGGCTACACCTTC.

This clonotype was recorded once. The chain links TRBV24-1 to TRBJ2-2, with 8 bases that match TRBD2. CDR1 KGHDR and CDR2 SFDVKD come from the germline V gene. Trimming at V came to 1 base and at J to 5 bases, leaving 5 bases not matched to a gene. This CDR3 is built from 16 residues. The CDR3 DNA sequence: TGTGCCACCAGTGATTTACTAGCGGCCTTTACCGGGGAGCTGTTTTTT. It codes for CATSDLLAAFTGELFF.

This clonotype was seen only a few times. CDR3 residues: CSPRDSYEQYF. CDR3 DNA sequence: TGCAGCCCCAGAGACTCCTACGAGCAGTACTTC. The genes are TRBV20-1 and TRBJ2-7, with D uncertain. From germline, CDR1 is DFQATT and CDR2 SNEGSKA (reference sequence). The CDR3 runs 11 residues.

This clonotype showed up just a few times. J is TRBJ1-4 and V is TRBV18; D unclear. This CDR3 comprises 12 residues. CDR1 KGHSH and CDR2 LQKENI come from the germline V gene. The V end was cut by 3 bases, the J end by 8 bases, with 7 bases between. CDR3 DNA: TGTGCCAGCTCACCGTCGGAGGAAAAACTGTTTTTT. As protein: CASSPSEEKLFF.

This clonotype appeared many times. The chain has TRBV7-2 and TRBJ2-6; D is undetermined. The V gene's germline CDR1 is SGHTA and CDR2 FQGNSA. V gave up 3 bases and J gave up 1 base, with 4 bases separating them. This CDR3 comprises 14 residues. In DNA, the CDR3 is TGTGCCAGCAGCTTTCGTTCTGGGGCCAACGTCCTGACTTTC. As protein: CASSFRSGANVLTF.